Listed here are 20 T cell receptor beta chains from one sample, sequenced in a study of OX40 agonist ivuxolimab in advanced cancers. TCRdb's table, derived via immunoSEQ multiplex PCR, lists solely in-frame clones and lacks some. The table has around 70,000 clones, approximately 90% seen once. The sample was CD4+ or CD8+ T cells sorted from blood, taken in a trial of the OX40 agonist ivuxolimab. The receptors were gathered from an adult with an advanced solid tumor such as melanoma, head and neck, liver or kidney cancer.

The genes are TRBV2 and TRBJ1-2; D not resolved. Germline-derived CDR1 and CDR2 are SNHLY and FYNNEI. Trimming cost V 6 bases and J 7 bases, with 12 bases left between them. This CDR3 contains 12 residues. As DNA, the CDR3 is TGTGCCAGCAGCCGAGGGCAGACTGGCTACACCTTC. It encodes CASSRGQTGYTF.

The gene calls are TRBV28 and TRBJ1-5; tentative D call: TRBD1 (6 bases). Germline loops: CDR1 MDHEN, CDR2 SYDVKM. Trimming removed 4 bases at V and 7 bases at J, with 20 bases between. The CDR3 extends over 16 amino acids. CDR3 sequence reads: CASSSSALGGWQPQHF. CDR3 nucleotides: TGTGCCAGCAGTTCGAGCGCACTGGGGGGCTGGCAGCCCCAGCATTTT.

The chain links TRBV2 to TRBJ2-5, with 11 nucleotides matching TRBD1. The CDR3 runs to 15 residues. Germline CDR1 SNHLY, CDR2 FYNNEI. V shed 6 bases, J shed 4 bases, and the junction held 7 bases outside the gene matches. CDR3 in amino acids: CASSQDRGQGETQYF. Here the CDR3 DNA reads TGTGCCAGCAGCCAGGACAGGGGGCAGGGAGAGACCCAGTACTTC.

This rearrangement joins TRBV11-2 to TRBJ2-3, with unresolved D. Per the germline V gene, CDR1 is SGHAT and CDR2 is FQNNGV. Trimming pared 0 bases from V and 1 base from J, leaving 2 bases between. This CDR3 is built from 13 residues. DNA of the CDR3: TGTGCCAGCAGCTTAGAAGGCACAGATACGCAGTATTTT. Protein sequence: CASSLEGTDTQYF. Supplemented by reference TRBV11-2 and TRBJ2-3, the full variable domain reads EAGVAQSPRYKIIEKRQSVAFWCNPISGHATLYWYQQILGQGPKLLIQFQNNGVVDDSQLPKDRFSAERLKGVDSTLKIQPAKLEDSAVYLCASSLEGTDTQYFGPGTRLTVL.

The chain recombines TRBV7-8 with TRBJ2-2; 13 nucleotides agree with TRBD2. This CDR3 comprises 18 residues. Germline V gene sequence: CDR1 SGHVS, CDR2 FQNEAQ. V trimming: 8 bases; J trimming: 1 base; junction bases outside the gene matches: 10. The CDR3 bases are TGTGCCAGCGGATCTGGACTAGCGGGAGAGCTGAACACCGGGGAGCTGTTTTTT. Amino acids: CASGSGLAGELNTGELFF.

The rearrangement joins TRBV11-2 to TRBJ1-1; D is unclear. V dropped 3 bases and J dropped 4 bases, with 9 bases sitting between them. The length of the CDR3 is 13 residues. CDR1 is SGHAT and CDR2 is FQNNGV in the germline V gene. This CDR3 is CASSFSPLTEAFF. Written as DNA, the CDR3 is TGTGCCAGCAGCTTCTCCCCTCTCACTGAAGCTTTCTTT. Together with reference TRBV11-2 and TRBJ1-1, the CDR3 gives the full variable domain: EAGVAQSPRYKIIEKRQSVAFWCNPISGHATLYWYQQILGQGPKLLIQFQNNGVVDDSQLPKDRFSAERLKGVDSTLKIQPAKLEDSAVYLCASSFSPLTEAFFGQGTRLTVV.

V and J are TRBV18 and TRBJ1-1; TRBD1 matches at 7 bases. CDR3 length equals 15 residues. With V trimmed by 4 bases and J by 1 base, 6 bases remained unmatched. Germline V gene sequence: CDR1 KGHSH, CDR2 LQKENI. The CDR3 DNA reads as TGTGCCAGCTCACTTAGGGACAGCCCGAACACTGAAGCTTTCTTT. Translation gives CASSLRDSPNTEAFF.

This clone appeared once. The chain links TRBV19 to TRBJ1-5; perhaps TRBD1 as D (6 bases). Per germline, CDR1 LNHDA and CDR2 SQIVND (reference sequence). CDR3 size: 15 residues. The V and J ends lost 3 bases and 0 bases respectively, with 9 bases between them. CDR3 nucleotide sequence: TGTGCCAGTAGTATTACGACAGGTAGCAATCAGCCCCAGCATTTT. It specifies CASSITTGSNQPQHF.

CDR3 DNA sequence: TGTGCCAGCAGCTTAACGGAGACCCAGTACTTC. It yields the protein CASSLTETQYF. The chain joins TRBV11-2 to TRBJ2-5; no firm D call. The V gene lost 2 bases and the J gene lost 5 bases, with 3 bases spanning the gap. CDR3 length: 11 residues. Germline V CDR1 and CDR2: SGHAT, FQNNGV.

The gene calls are TRBV5-1 and TRBJ1-1, with a weak D call TRBD1 (5 bases). The CDR3 has 16 amino acids. With 4 bases removed from V and 4 bases from J, the gap between germline ends came to 20 bases. Germline CDR1 is SGHRS and CDR2 is YFSETQ. CDR3 coding DNA: TGCGCCAGCAGCCGAATCCAGGGTTCGGATTCCACTGAAGCTTTCTTT. Residues: CASSRIQGSDSTEAFF.

This clone appeared a single time. CDR3 loop: CAISMTGDYGYTF. CDR3 coding DNA: TGTGCCATCAGCATGACAGGGGACTATGGCTACACCTTC. The V gene is TRBV10-3, the J gene TRBJ1-2; 8 bases are a match to TRBD1. CDR1 is ENHRY, CDR2 SYGVKD, per germline. The CDR3 runs to 13 residues. V shed 6 bases, J shed 3 bases, and the junction held 3 bases outside the gene matches.

This rearrangement joins TRBV5-4 to TRBJ2-2; tentatively, D is TRBD1 (5 bases). Germline values: CDR1 SGHNT, CDR2 YYREEE (reference sequence). Trimming pared 4 bases from V and 5 bases from J, leaving 18 bases between. There are 16 residues in the CDR3. The CDR3 spells CASSVFTGDPTGELFF. CDR3 DNA sequence: TGTGCCAGCAGCGTGTTCACAGGAGACCCAACCGGGGAGCTGTTTTTT. Full variable domain (missing parts from reference TRBV5-4 and TRBJ2-2): ETGVTQSPTHLIKTRGQQVTLRCSSQSGHNTVSWYQQALGQGPQFIFQYYREEENGRGNFPPRFSGLQFPNYSSELNVNALELDDSALYLCASSVFTGDPTGELFFGEGSRLTVL.

This sequence joins TRBV6-1 and TRBJ2-7; unclear D gene. V gave up 3 bases and J gave up 4 bases, with 10 bases separating them. CDR1 is MNHNS and CDR2 is SASEGT in the germline V gene. CDR3 size: 13 residues. In DNA, the CDR3 is TGTGCCAGCAGTGAGGTCACCTATTACGAGCAGTACTTC. Its protein product is CASSEVTYYEQYF.

The rearrangement joins TRBV7-2 to TRBJ2-5; D unclear. In germline, CDR1 is SGHTA, CDR2 FQGNSA. The CDR3 runs 16 residues. Trimming stripped 2 bases from V and 5 bases from J, with 18 bases between. The CDR3 DNA reads as TGTGCCAGCAGCTTAACCTTAGAAGAGGTCCGGGAGACCCAGTACTTC. Translated: CASSLTLEEVRETQYF.

A few counts support this clone. V is TRBV4-2 and J is TRBJ2-2; no clear D gene. Trimming removed 4 bases at V and 8 bases at J, with 11 bases between. The CDR3 length is 13 residues. From germline, CDR1 is LGHNA and CDR2 YNFKEQ. This CDR3 reads CASSRERRGELFF. Written as DNA, the CDR3 is TGTGCCAGCAGCCGAGAACGACGGGGGGAGCTGTTTTTT.

The chain carries TRBV20-1 and TRBJ1-3; D not resolved. The CDR3 extends over 10 amino acids. V lost 1 base and J 7 bases, leaving 2 bases between the germline ends. Germline loops: CDR1 DFQATT, CDR2 SNEGSKA (reference sequence). CDR3 protein: CSARGNTIYF. In DNA, the CDR3 is TGCAGTGCTAGAGGGAACACCATATATTTT.

This chain joins TRBV6-1 and TRBJ1-1; D ambiguous. The germline V gene encodes CDR1 MNHNS and CDR2 SASEGT. This CDR3 is 13 amino acids long. V gave up 4 bases and J gave up 5 bases, with 11 bases separating them. The CDR3 DNA sequence: TGTGCCAGCAGTGCCTCGGGGAGTACTGAAGCTTTCTTT. Encoded protein: CASSASGSTEAFF.

This clone was picked up a small number of times. The chain recombines TRBV6-4 with TRBJ2-6; tentative D call: TRBD2 (6 bases). From germline, CDR1 is MRHNA and CDR2 SNTAGT. Deletions cut 3 bases from V and 1 base from J, with 7 bases between. The CDR3 covers 15 residues. The DNA for the CDR3 is TGTGCCAGCAGTGAAGGAGGGTCTGGGGCCAACGTCCTGACTTTC. This sequence encodes CASSEGGSGANVLTF.

This rearrangement joins TRBV27 to TRBJ1-1, with D possibly matching TRBD1 (6 bases). There are 12 residues in the CDR3. Trimming took off 6 bases at V and 8 bases at J, with 13 bases between the two ends. Germline-derived CDR1 and CDR2 are MNHEY and SMNVEV (reference sequence). The CDR3 nucleotides are TGTGCCAGCAGCCTCCTGGGGACAGAAGCTTTCTTT. Amino acids: CASSLLGTEAFF.

The J gene is TRBJ2-5, the V gene TRBV28; 8 positions match TRBD2. Germline loops: CDR1 MDHEN, CDR2 SYDVKM. This CDR3 contains 14 residues. Germline trimming cut 6 bases from V and 1 base from J; bases unmatched to any gene: 4. The CDR3 loop is CASRTGGIQETQYF. CDR3 in DNA: TGTGCCAGCAGGACGGGAGGGATCCAAGAGACCCAGTACTTC.